This TCR beta chain comes out of a study of long-term antiretroviral therapy in people with HIV. Study results and caveats: Relative to transplant donor controls, diversity remained lower despite increasing after ART.

CDR1 and CDR2 from the germline V gene are SEHNR and FQNEAQ (reference sequence). The CDR3 is 15 residues long. The ends lost 0 bases at V and 5 bases at J; junction bases unmatched: 6. In the case of this clone: Its antigen remains unidentified.

There was at least one pre-ART PBMC sample for each donor, plus at least two post-ART PBMC samples. Samples held 1-10 million cryopreserved PBMC before DNA extraction. Version v3.0 of the immunoSEQ assay was performed at survey level. Measured with immunoSEQ multiplex PCR; TCRdb has only the in-frame clones, and not every one. The data hold 20,000 to 30,000 clones, with roughly 87% observed a single time. The V call is TRBV7-9, the J call TRBJ1-1; 7 nucleotides match TRBD1. This specimen was unsorted PBMCs, taken 1.1 years before starting antiretroviral therapy. This receptor was obtained from a woman aged 25 to 39 with HIV. The CDR3 nucleotides read TGTGCCAGCAGCTTAGCAGGGTTCAGGGGGACTGAAGCTTTCTTT. Translation gives CASSLAGFRGTEAFF.